What follows is one T cell receptor (beta chain) and its context. This sample is part of a study of shared T cell receptors in the human thymus. The germline CDR1 and CDR2 sequences are MDHEN and SYDVKM. This CDR3 spans 13 amino acids. Trimming removed 3 bases from V and 3 bases from J, with 9 bases in between. The table came from immunoSEQ multiplex PCR; TCRdb's copy has only in-frame clones and leaves some out. Of hundreds of thousands of clones listed, 95% were seen once; the top ten hold about 0.02%. The origin of this receptor is a human donor. Input material: thymocytes. The chain carries TRBV28 and TRBJ2-7; D not certain. CDR3 DNA sequence: TGTGCCAGCAGTTTGGTGTGGGGCTACGAGCAGTACTTC. It codes for CASSLVWGYEQYF.